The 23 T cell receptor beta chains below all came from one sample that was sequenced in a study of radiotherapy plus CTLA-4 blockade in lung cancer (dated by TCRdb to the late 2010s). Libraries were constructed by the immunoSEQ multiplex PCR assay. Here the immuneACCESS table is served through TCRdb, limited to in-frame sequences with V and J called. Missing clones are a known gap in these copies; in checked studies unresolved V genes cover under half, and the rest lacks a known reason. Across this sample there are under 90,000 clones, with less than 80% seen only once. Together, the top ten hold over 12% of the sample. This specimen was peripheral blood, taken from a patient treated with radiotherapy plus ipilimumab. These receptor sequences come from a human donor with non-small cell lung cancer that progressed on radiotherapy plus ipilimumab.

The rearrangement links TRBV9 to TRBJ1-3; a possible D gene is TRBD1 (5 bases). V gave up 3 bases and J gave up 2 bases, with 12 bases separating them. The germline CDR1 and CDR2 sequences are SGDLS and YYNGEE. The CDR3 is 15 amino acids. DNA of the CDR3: TGTGCCAGCAGCGCTACAGGTGCCGCTGGAAACACCATATATTTT. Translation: CASSATGAAGNTIYF. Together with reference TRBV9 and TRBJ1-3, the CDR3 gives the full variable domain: DSGVTQTPKHLITATGQRVTLRCSPRSGDLSVYWYQQSLDQGLQFLIQYYNGEERAKGNILERFSAQQFPDLHSELNLSSLELGDSALYFCASSATGAAGNTIYFGEGSWLTVV.

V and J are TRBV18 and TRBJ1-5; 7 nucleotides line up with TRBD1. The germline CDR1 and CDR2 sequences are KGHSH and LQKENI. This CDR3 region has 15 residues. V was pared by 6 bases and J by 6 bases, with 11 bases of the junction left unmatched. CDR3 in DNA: TGTGCCAGCTCGCCCAGGGGGTCCCTTAGTCAGCCCCAGCATTTT. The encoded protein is CASSPRGSLSQPQHF.

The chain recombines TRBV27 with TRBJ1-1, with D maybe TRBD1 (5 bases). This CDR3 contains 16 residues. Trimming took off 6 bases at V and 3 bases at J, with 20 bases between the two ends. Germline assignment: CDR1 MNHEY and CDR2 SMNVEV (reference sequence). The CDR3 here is CASRPTPWGADTEAFF. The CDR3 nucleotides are TGTGCCAGCAGACCTACTCCATGGGGCGCGGACACTGAAGCTTTCTTT.

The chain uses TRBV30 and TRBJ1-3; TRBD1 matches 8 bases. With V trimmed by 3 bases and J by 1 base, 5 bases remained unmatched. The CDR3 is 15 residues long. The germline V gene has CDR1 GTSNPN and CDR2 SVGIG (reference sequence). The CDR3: CAWRKQGGSGNTIYF. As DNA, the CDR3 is TGTGCCTGGAGAAAACAGGGGGGATCTGGAAACACCATATATTTT.

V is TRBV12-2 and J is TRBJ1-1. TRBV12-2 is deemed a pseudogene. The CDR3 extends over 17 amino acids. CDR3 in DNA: TGTGCAAGTCGCTTAGTAGGGGGGAGAGAGAGCGGCACTGAAGCTTTCTTT. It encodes CASRLVGGRESGTEAFF.

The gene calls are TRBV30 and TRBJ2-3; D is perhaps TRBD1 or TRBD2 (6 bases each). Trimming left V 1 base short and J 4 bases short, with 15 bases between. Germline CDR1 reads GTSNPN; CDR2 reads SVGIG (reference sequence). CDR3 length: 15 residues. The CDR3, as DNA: TGTGCCTGGAGTGATCCACGGGGGCCTCCAGATACGCAGTATTTT. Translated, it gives CAWSDPRGPPDTQYF.

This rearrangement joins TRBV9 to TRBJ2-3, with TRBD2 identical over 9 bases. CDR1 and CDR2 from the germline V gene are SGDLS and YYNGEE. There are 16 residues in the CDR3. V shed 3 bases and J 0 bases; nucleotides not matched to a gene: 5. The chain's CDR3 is CASSEGLALSTDTQYF. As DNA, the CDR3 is TGTGCCAGCAGCGAGGGACTAGCACTTAGCACAGATACGCAGTATTTT. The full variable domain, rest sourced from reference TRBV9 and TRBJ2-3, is DSGVTQTPKHLITATGQRVTLRCSPRSGDLSVYWYQQSLDQGLQFLIQYYNGEERAKGNILERFSAQQFPDLHSELNLSSLELGDSALYFCASSEGLALSTDTQYFGPGTRLTVL.

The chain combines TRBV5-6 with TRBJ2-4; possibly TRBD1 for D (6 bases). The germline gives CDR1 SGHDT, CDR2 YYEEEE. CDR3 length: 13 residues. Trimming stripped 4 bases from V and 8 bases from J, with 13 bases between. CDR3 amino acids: CASSRGHRDIQYF. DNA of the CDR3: TGTGCCAGCAGCAGGGGACACAGAGACATTCAGTACTTC. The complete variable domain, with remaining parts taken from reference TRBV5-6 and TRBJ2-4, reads DAGVTQSPTHLIKTRGQQVTLRCSPKSGHDTVSWYQQALGQGPQFIFQYYEEEERQRGNFPDRFSGHQFPNYSSELNVNALLLGDSALYLCASSRGHRDIQYFGAGTRLSVL.

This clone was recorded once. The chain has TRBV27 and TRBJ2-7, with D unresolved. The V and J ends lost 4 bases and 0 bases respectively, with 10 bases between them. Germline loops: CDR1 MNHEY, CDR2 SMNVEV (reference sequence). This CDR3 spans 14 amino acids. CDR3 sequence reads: CASSSDSSSYEQYF. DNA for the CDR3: TGTGCCAGCAGTTCGGATTCGAGCTCCTACGAGCAGTACTTC.

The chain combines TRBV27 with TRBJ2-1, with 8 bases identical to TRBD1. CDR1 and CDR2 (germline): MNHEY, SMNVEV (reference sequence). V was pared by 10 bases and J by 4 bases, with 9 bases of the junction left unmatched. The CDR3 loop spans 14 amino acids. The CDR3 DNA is TGTGCCACCCACCGGACAGGGAGGTACAATGAGCAGTTCTTC. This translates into CATHRTGRYNEQFF.

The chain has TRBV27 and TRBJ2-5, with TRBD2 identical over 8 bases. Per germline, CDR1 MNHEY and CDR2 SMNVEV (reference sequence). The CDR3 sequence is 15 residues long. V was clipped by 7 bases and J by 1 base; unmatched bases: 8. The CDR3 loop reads CASTPGGGPQETQYF. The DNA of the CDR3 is TGTGCCAGCACCCCCGGCGGGGGGCCCCAAGAGACCCAGTACTTC.

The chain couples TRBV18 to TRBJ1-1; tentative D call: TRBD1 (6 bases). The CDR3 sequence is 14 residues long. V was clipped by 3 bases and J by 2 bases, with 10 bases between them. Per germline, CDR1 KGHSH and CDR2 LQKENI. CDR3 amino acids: CASSPGQINTEAFF. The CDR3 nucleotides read TGTGCCAGCTCACCCGGACAGATCAACACTGAAGCTTTCTTT.

DNA of the CDR3: TGTGCCAGCAGCTCTACAGAGAGCTCTGAAGCTTTCTTT. Encoded protein: CASSSTESSEAFF. The chain carries TRBV14 and TRBJ1-1; no definite D call. CDR3 length equals 13 residues. Looked up from germline, CDR1 is SGHDN and CDR2 is FVKESK. V was cut by 5 bases and J by 6 bases, with 13 bases left in between.

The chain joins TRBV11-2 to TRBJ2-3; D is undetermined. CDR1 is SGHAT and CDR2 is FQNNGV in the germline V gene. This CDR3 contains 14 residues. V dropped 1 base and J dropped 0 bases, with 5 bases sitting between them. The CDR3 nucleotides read TGTGCCAGCAGCTTAGGCAGAAGCACAGATACGCAGTATTTT. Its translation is CASSLGRSTDTQYF.

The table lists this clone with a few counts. The CDR3 DNA sequence: TGTGCCAGCAGCTATGCGGGTGGCTACACCTTC. Protein: CASSYAGGYTF. The genes are TRBV28 and TRBJ1-2; the D is unclear. Germline CDR1 is MDHEN and CDR2 is SYDVKM. The V end lost 6 bases, the J end lost 7 bases, and 9 bases lay between the germline ends. The CDR3 is made up of 11 amino acids.

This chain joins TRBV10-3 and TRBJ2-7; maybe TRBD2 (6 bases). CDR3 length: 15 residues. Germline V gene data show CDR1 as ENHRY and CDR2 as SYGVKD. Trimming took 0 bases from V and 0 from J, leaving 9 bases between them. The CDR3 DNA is TGTGCCATCAGTGAGTCGACCGGGAGCTCCTACGAGCAGTACTTC. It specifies CAISESTGSSYEQYF.

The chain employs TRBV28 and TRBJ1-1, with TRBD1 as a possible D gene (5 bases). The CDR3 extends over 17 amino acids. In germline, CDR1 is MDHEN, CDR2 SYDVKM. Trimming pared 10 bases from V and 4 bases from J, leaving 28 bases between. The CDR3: CATVGDGTNQKITEAFF. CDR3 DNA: TGTGCCACAGTCGGGGACGGAACGAACCAGAAGATCACTGAAGCTTTCTTT.

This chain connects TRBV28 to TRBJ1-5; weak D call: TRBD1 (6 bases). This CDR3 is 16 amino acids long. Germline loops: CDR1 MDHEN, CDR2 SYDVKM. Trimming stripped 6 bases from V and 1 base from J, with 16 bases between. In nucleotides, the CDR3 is TGTGCCAGCAGCTTACGTTACAGGGTCAGCAATCAGCCCCAGCATTTT. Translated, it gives CASSLRYRVSNQPQHF.

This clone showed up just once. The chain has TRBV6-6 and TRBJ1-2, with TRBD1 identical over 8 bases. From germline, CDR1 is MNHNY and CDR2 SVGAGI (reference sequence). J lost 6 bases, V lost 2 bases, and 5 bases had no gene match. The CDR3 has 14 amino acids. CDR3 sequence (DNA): TGTGCCAGCAGTTACCGACAGGGGAAGGATGGCTACACCTTC. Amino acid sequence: CASSYRQGKDGYTF.

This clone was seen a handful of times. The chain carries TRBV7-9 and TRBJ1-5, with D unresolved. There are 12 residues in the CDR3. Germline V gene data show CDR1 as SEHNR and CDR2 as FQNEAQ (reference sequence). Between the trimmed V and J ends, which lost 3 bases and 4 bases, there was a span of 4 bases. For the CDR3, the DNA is TGTGCCAGCAGCTTCGCGAATCAGCCCCAGCATTTT. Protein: CASSFANQPQHF.

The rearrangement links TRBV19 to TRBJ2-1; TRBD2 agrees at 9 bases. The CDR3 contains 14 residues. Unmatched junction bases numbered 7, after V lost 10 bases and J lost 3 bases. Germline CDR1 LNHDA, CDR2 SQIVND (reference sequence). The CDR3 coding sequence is TGTGCCACTGGCGGGAGGGCTCTCTACAATGAGCAGTTCTTC. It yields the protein CATGGRALYNEQFF.

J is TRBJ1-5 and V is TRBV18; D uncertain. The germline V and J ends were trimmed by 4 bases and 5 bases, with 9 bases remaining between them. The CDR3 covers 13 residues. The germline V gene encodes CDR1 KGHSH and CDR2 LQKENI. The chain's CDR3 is CASSLTQDQPQHF. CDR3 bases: TGTGCCAGCTCACTGACGCAGGATCAGCCCCAGCATTTT.

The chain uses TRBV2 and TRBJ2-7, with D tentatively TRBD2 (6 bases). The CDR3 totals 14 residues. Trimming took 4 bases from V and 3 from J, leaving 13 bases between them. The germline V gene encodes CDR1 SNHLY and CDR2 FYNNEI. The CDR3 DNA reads TGTGCCAGCAGTGGGACGGGGGTACTCTACGAGCAGTACTTC. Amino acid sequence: CASSGTGVLYEQYF. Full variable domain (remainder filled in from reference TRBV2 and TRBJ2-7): EPEVTQTPSHQVTQMGQEVILRCVPISNHLYFYWYRQILGQKVEFLVSFYNNEISEKSEIFDDQFSVERPDGSNFTLKIRSTKLEDSAMYFCASSGTGVLYEQYFGPGTRLTVT.